This T cell receptor beta chain comes out of a study of shared clonotypes between healthy human individuals. The study ran the assay at deep level. Replicate PCRs for unsorted PBMC used around 270 ng DNA (about 30,000 T cell genomes). How the authors handled the data: Filtering was not the same, since immunoSEQ gave junction-only sequences without quality scores. Only in-frame clones appear in the TCRdb table, and some are missing; sequencing was by immunoSEQ multiplex PCR. The DNA gave D and trimming, while V, J and clone size come from that table. There are about 480,000 clones in the sample; 75% to 80% occur only once, and about an eighth lies in the top ten. The study enrolled healthy HIV-negative adults without recent acute infections or vaccinations as donors. Sequenced material: PBMCs. This receptor was identified in a woman aged 40-49 years in good health. Some clones in this sample may be carry-over from other donors' samples.

DNA of the CDR3: TGTGCCAGCAGTTTATCGCGGGGTGGGGAGCAGTTCTTC. This gives the protein CASSLSRGGEQFF. The rearrangement uses TRBV27 and TRBJ2-1; D may be TRBD2 (6 bases). The CDR3 consists of 13 residues. Per the germline V gene, CDR1 is MNHEY and CDR2 is SMNVEV (reference sequence). V lost 0 bases and J 10 bases, leaving 10 bases between the germline ends.